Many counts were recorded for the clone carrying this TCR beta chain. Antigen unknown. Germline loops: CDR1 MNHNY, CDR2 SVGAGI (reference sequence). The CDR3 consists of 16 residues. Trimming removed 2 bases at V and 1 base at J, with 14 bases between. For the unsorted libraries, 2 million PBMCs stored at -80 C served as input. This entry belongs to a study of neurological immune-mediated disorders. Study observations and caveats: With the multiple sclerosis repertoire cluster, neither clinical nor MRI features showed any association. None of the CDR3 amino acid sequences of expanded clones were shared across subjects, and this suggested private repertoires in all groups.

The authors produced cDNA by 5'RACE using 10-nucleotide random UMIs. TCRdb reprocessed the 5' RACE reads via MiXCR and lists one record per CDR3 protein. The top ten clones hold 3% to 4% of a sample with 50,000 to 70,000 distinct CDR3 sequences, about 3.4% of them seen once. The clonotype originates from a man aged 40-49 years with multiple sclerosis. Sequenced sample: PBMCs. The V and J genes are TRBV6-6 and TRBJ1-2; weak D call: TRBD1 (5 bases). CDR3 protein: CASSYGGGTSNYGYTF. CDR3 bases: TGTGCCAGCAGTTACGGCGGGGGGACGAGTAACTATGGCTACACCTTC.